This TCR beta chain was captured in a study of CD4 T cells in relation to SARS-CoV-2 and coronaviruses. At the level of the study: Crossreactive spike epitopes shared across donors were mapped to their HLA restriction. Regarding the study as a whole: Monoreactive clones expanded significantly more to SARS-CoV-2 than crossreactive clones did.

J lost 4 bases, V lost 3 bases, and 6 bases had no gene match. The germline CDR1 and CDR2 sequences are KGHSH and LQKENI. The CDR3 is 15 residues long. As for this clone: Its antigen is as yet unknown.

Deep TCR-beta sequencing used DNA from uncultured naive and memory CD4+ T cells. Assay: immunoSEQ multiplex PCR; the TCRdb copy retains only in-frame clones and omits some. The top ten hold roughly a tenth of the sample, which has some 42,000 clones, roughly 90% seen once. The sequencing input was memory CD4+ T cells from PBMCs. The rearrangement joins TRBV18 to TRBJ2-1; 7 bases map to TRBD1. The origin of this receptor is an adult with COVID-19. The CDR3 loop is CASSPGQKIYNEQFF. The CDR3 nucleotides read TGTGCCAGCTCACCGGGACAGAAAATATACAATGAGCAGTTCTTC. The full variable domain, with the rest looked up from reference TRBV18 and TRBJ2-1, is NAGVMQNPRHLVRRRGQEARLRCSPMKGHSHVYWYRQLPEEGLKFMVYLQKENIIDESGMPKERFSAEFPKEGPSILRIQQVVRGDSAAYFCASSPGQKIYNEQFFGPGTRLTVL.